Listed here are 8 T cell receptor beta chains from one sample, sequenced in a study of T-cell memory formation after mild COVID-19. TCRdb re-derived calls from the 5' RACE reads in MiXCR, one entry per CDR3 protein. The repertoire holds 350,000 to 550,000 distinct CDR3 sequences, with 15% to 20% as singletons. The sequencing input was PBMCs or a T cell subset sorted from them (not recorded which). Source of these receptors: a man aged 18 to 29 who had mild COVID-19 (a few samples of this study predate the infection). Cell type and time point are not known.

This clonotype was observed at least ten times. The CDR3: CATSRGDSPYNEQFF. The CDR3 region has the DNA TGTGCCACCAGCAGAGGAGACAGTCCCTACAATGAGCAGTTCTTC. This chain joins TRBV15 and TRBJ2-1; weak D call: TRBD1 (5 bases). V was pared by 1 base and J by 2 bases, with 9 bases between. This CDR3 is 15 amino acids long. CDR1 and CDR2 from the germline V gene are LNHNV and YYDKDF (reference sequence).

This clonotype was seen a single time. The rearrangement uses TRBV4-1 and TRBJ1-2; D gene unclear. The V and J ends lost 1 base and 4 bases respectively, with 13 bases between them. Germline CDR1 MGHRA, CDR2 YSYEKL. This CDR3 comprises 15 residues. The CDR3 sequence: CASSQGSRTGYGYTF. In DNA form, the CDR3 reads TGCGCCAGCAGCCAAGGCTCTCGGACTGGCTATGGCTACACCTTC.

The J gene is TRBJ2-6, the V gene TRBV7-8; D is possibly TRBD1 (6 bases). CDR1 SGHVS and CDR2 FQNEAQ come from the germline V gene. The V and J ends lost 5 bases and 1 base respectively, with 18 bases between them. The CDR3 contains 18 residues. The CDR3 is CASSPGARLESGANVLTF. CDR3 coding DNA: TGTGCCAGCAGCCCAGGGGCTAGGCTGGAATCTGGGGCCAACGTCCTGACTTTC. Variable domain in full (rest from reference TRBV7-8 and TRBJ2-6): GAGVSQSPRYKVAKRGQDVALRCDPISGHVSLFWYQQALGQGPEFLTYFQNEAQLDKSGLPSDRFFAERPEGSVSTLKIQRTQQEDSAVYLCASSPGARLESGANVLTFGAGSRLTVL.

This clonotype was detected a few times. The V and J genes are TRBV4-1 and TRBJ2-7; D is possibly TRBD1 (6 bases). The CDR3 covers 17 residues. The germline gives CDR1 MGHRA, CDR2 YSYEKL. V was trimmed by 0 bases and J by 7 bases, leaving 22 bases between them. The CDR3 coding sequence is TGCGCCAGCAGCCAAGATGGGTTACAGGGCCATCTATCTGAGCAGTACTTC. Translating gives CASSQDGLQGHLSEQYF.

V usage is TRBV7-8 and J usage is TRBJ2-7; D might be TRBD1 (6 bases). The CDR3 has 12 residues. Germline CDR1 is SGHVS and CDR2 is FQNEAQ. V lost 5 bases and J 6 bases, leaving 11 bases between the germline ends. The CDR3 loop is CASSKTGIEQYV. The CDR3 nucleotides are TGTGCCAGCAGCAAAACAGGGATCGAGCAGTACGTC.

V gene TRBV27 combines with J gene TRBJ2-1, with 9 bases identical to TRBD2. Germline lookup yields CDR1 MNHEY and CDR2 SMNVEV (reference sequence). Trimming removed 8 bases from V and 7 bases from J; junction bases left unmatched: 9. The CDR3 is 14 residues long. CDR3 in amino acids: CASGKPGLANEQFF. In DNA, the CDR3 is TGTGCCAGCGGAAAACCGGGACTAGCTAATGAGCAGTTCTTC.

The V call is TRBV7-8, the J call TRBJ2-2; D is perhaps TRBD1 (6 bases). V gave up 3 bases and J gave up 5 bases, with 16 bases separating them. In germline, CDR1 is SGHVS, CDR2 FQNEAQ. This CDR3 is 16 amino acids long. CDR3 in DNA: TGTGCCAGCAGCTTCCGACAGGCGTCGGTTACCGGGGAGCTGTTTTTT. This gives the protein CASSFRQASVTGELFF.

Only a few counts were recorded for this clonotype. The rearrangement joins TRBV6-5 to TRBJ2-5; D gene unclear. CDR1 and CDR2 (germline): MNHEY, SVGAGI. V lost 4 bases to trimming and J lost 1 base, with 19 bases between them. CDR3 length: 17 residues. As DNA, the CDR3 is TGTGCCAGCAGTTTCCGCCCCCCTGGCAGGAGCCAAGAGACCCAGTACTTC. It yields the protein CASSFRPPGRSQETQYF.